This T cell receptor beta chain was captured in a study of blood T cell repertoires in COVID-19. Study-wide context: Material from acute and convalescent COVID-19 was sourced from the United States, Italy and Spain.

Germline V gene lookup returns CDR1 MNHEY and CDR2 SVGAGI. The CDR3 runs to 13 residues. J lost 7 bases, V lost 6 bases, and 9 bases had no gene match. The cohort comprised adults aged about 18 to 90 years residing in about two dozen US areas. Assignment of participants to cohorts was predicated upon participant-reported clinical history. Clones were sequenced by immunoSEQ multiplex PCR, and TCRdb holds only the in-frame ones, with some missing. The sample records over 120,000 clones, 80% to 90% being singletons. The chain links TRBV6-5 to TRBJ2-7; the match to TRBD2 covers 7 bases. The receptor was isolated from a man in his forties or fifties who had recovered from COVID-19. Sequencing input: PBMCs or T cells enriched from blood (not recorded which). The CDR3 bases are TGTGCCAGCAGGGTGGCGGGAGTCAGGGAGCAGTACTTC. Its protein is CASRVAGVREQYF.